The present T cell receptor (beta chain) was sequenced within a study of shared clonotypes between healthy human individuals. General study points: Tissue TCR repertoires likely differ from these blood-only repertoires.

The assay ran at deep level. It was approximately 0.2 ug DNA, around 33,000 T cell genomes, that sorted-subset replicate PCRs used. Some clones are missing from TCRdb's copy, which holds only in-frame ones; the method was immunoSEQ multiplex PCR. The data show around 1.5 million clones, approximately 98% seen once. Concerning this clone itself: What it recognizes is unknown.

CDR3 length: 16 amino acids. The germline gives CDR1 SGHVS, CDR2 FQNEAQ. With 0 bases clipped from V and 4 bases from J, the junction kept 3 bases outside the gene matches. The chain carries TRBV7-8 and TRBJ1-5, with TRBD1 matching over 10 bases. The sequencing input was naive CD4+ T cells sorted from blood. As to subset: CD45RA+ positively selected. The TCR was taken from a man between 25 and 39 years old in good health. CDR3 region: CASSLAPGQGNQPQHF. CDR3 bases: TGTGCCAGCAGCTTAGCGCCGGGACAGGGGAATCAGCCCCAGCATTTT.